This TCR beta chain was profiled in a study of cytomegalovirus exposure and HLA in healthy donors. Across the study: A prior study identified 117 million unique TCR beta sequences from 190 million or so T cells.

The study ran its PCR with 60 Vbeta and 13 Jbeta primers. TCRdb's table, derived via immunoSEQ multiplex PCR, lists solely in-frame clones and lacks some. The sample has some 220,000 clones; about 77% are singletons. Findings and limits, study-wide: Reportedly, HLA-A and HLA-B alleles of most subjects were accurately predicted from TCR beta. Presence/absence results assume similar sequencing depth per donor, which may not hold.

The CDR3 runs to 14 residues. CDR1 and CDR2 (germline): SGHTA, FQGNSA. The V and J ends lost 7 bases and 6 bases, in that order; junction bases with no gene match: 11. This clone was seen a single time. Its antigen is currently unknown. Whereas donors were nominally healthy upon sampling, unrecorded immune exposures were probable. The sequencing sample was made of PBMCs. This sequence was found in a boy aged 5-17 years in good health and CMV-seronegative. The chain combines TRBV7-2 with TRBJ2-7, with 8 bases that match TRBD1. In DNA form, the CDR3 reads TGTGCCAGCACAGCTCGGCAGGGGGCAAGCGAGCAGTACTTC. Its protein is CASTARQGASEQYF.